These 25 T cell receptor beta chains were sequenced from one sample in a study of cytomegalovirus exposure and HLA in healthy donors (dated by TCRdb to 2015 to 2018). Libraries were constructed by the immunoSEQ multiplex PCR assay. TCRdb carries this immuneACCESS record with in-frame sequences only. Its versions omit some clonotypes, under half of them owing to an unresolved V gene in the studies checked, with the rest unexplained. For this sample there are approximately 100,000 clones; over 75% appear just once. About 6.5% of the sample belongs to the ten largest clones. Sequenced sample: PBMCs. These receptors all come from a man between 18 and 29 years old in good health and CMV-seropositive.

V gene TRBV5-6 combines with J gene TRBJ1-2; a possible D gene is TRBD1 (5 bases). Trimming pared 7 bases from V and 5 bases from J, leaving 18 bases between. The CDR3 has 14 residues. Per germline, CDR1 SGHDT and CDR2 YYEEEE. This chain's CDR3 is CASQPGPGGYGYTF. Written as DNA, the CDR3 is TGTGCCAGCCAGCCGGGACCCGGGGGATATGGCTACACCTTC. Combining the CDR3 with reference TRBV5-6 and TRBJ1-2 gives the whole variable domain DAGVTQSPTHLIKTRGQQVTLRCSPKSGHDTVSWYQQALGQGPQFIFQYYEEEERQRGNFPDRFSGHQFPNYSSELNVNALLLGDSALYLCASQPGPGGYGYTFGSGTRLTVV.

This chain joins TRBV9 and TRBJ1-1, with D possibly matching TRBD1 (6 bases). There are 17 residues in the CDR3. The ends were cut back, 4 bases at V and 1 base at J, with 20 bases in the middle. Germline loops: CDR1 SGDLS, CDR2 YYNGEE. The CDR3 spells CASSTPETGNSNTEAFF. The DNA of the CDR3 is TGTGCCAGCAGCACACCCGAAACAGGGAACTCGAACACTGAAGCTTTCTTT.

The gene calls are TRBV9 and TRBJ2-5, with D possibly matching TRBD2 (5 bases). This CDR3 comprises 14 residues. CDR1 is SGDLS, CDR2 YYNGEE, per germline. Trimming took 4 bases from V and 7 from J, leaving 17 bases between them. The CDR3 nucleotides are TGTGCCAGCAGCCCTCGACTGGAGGTGGGGACCCAGTACTTC. Encoded protein: CASSPRLEVGTQYF.

The chain uses TRBV11-3 and TRBJ2-5; maybe TRBD1 (6 bases). CDR1 is SGHNT, CDR2 YENEEA, per germline. V was shortened by 6 bases and J by 5 bases, with 10 bases between the two germline ends. The CDR3 covers 12 residues. This CDR3 reads CASRQGWETQYF. As DNA, the CDR3 is TGTGCCAGCAGACAGGGTTGGGAGACCCAGTACTTC. Full variable domain (outside the CDR3, taken from reference TRBV11-3 and TRBJ2-5): EAGVVQSPRYKIIEKKQPVAFWCNPISGHNTLYWYLQNLGQGPELLIRYENEEAVDDSQLPKDRFSAERLKGVDSTLKIQPAELGDSAVYLCASRQGWETQYFGPGTRLLVL.

The chain carries TRBV15 and TRBJ2-7; tentative D call: TRBD1 (6 bases). In germline, CDR1 is LNHNV, CDR2 YYDKDF (reference sequence). CDR3 length: 12 amino acids. The V end was cut by 2 bases, the J end by 4 bases, with 6 bases between. CDR3 nucleotides: TGTGCCACCAGCAGAAGGGGGTACGAGCAGTACTTC. This codes for CATSRRGYEQYF. Drawing the rest from reference TRBV15 and TRBJ2-7, the complete variable domain is DAMVIQNPRYQVTQFGKPVTLSCSQTLNHNVMYWYQQKSSQAPKLLFHYYDKDFNNEADTPDNFQSRRPNTSFCFLDIRSPGLGDTAMYLCATSRRGYEQYFGPGTRLTVT.

On this clone: The same CDR3 is also encoded by other DNA sequences in this sample. This sequence joins TRBV7-7 and TRBJ2-3; 8 bases match TRBD1. J lost 0 bases, V lost 1 base, and 0 bases had no gene match. Germline V gives CDR1 SSHAT, CDR2 FNYEAQ (reference sequence). The CDR3 spans 15 residues. This CDR3 reads CASSLGTGSTDTQYF. CDR3 coding DNA: TGTGCCAGCAGCTTAGGGACAGGGAGCACAGATACGCAGTATTTT.

V gene TRBV4-2 combines with J gene TRBJ1-1, with D possibly matching TRBD1 (6 bases). The CDR3 totals 15 residues. Germline CDR1 LGHNA, CDR2 YNFKEQ. V was shortened by 1 base and J by 6 bases, with 15 bases between the two germline ends. In DNA, the CDR3 is TGTGCCAGCAGCCAAGCTGGCAGGGAGGGGGCTGAAGCTTTCTTT. The encoded protein is CASSQAGREGAEAFF.

This chain links TRBV7-8 with TRBJ1-2; 7 bases agree with TRBD1. Germline lookup yields CDR1 SGHVS and CDR2 FQNEAQ. The CDR3 length is 17 residues. After removal of 2 bases from V and 1 base from J, the junction contained 10 bases not matched to a gene. This CDR3 reads CASSLTQGNTFNYGYTF. For the CDR3, the DNA is TGTGCCAGCAGCTTAACACAGGGGAACACCTTTAACTATGGCTACACCTTC.

This chain joins TRBV5-5 and TRBJ2-7; D may be TRBD1 (5 bases). With 0 bases removed from V and 4 bases from J, the gap between germline ends came to 23 bases. Germline values: CDR1 SGHKS, CDR2 YYEKEE (reference sequence). The CDR3 is made up of 18 amino acids. CDR3 bases: TGTGCCAGCAGCTTGGTTGCCAACTCGGAAACAGGTTGGTACGAGCAGTACTTC. Encoded protein: CASSLVANSETGWYEQYF.

The chain carries TRBV28 and TRBJ2-5; TRBD2 matches 9 bases. Unmatched junction bases numbered 7, after V lost 6 bases and J lost 2 bases. The V gene's germline CDR1 is MDHEN and CDR2 SYDVKM. The CDR3 consists of 15 residues. The CDR3 region is CASSSSGRRQETQYF. CDR3 sequence (DNA): TGTGCCAGCAGCTCGAGCGGGAGGCGACAAGAGACCCAGTACTTC.

V usage is TRBV4-1 and J usage is TRBJ2-5; 15 bases agree with TRBD2. Losses at the gene ends were 4 bases for V and 3 bases for J; bases not matched to a gene: 6. Per germline, CDR1 MGHRA and CDR2 YSYEKL. The CDR3 contains 17 residues. The CDR3 spells CASSPGLAGGYKETQYF. CDR3 coding DNA: TGCGCCAGCAGCCCGGGACTAGCGGGAGGTTATAAAGAGACCCAGTACTTC.

The gene calls are TRBV9 and TRBJ2-5, with 7 bases aligning to TRBD2. V shed 0 bases, J shed 9 bases, and the junction held 8 bases outside the gene matches. Germline CDR1 and CDR2: SGDLS and YYNGEE. The CDR3 has 14 amino acids. CDR3 loop: CASSVAPDRGAQYF. CDR3 nucleotide sequence: TGTGCCAGCAGCGTAGCGCCCGACCGGGGGGCCCAGTACTTC.

The V call is TRBV7-3, the J call TRBJ2-2; 8 bases align to TRBD2. From germline, CDR1 is SGHTA and CDR2 FQGTGA. The CDR3 spans 15 residues. V lost 0 bases to trimming and J lost 7 bases; unmatched junction nucleotides: 4. This CDR3 is CASSLTAGVIGELFF. CDR3 in DNA: TGTGCCAGCAGCTTAACAGCGGGAGTTATCGGGGAGCTGTTTTTT.

The rearrangement links TRBV19 to TRBJ1-5, with a weak D call TRBD1 (6 bases). With 4 bases removed from V and 0 bases from J, the gap between germline ends came to 10 bases. Germline V lookup: CDR1 LNHDA, CDR2 SQIVND (reference sequence). CDR3 size: 15 residues. CDR3 region: CASSTQQGSNQPQHF. CDR3 DNA sequence: TGTGCCAGTAGTACTCAACAGGGTAGCAATCAGCCCCAGCATTTT.

This rearrangement joins TRBV11-2 to TRBJ1-3, with 8 positions matching TRBD1. The CDR3 has 15 residues. Germline V gene data show CDR1 as SGHAT and CDR2 as FQNNGV. Trimming removed 4 bases from V and 0 bases from J; junction bases left unmatched: 2. The CDR3, as DNA: TGTGCCAGCAGCTCGGGACAGGTCTCTGGAAACACCATATATTTT. Residues: CASSSGQVSGNTIYF.

The chain has TRBV19 and TRBJ2-7, with D uncertain. CDR1 LNHDA and CDR2 SQIVND come from the germline V gene (reference sequence). Trimming cost V 5 bases and J 3 bases, with 11 bases left between them. The CDR3 sequence is 13 residues long. Here the CDR3 reads CASSQESLYEQYF. CDR3 DNA: TGTGCCAGTAGTCAGGAAAGCCTCTACGAGCAGTACTTC.

The chain carries TRBV21-1 and TRBJ2-3; the D call in the table, TRBD2, was not verified against the DNA. TRBV21-1 is reported as a pseudogene. The CDR3 totals 16 residues. For the CDR3, the DNA is TGTGCCAGCAGCACCGGACTAGCGGGGGAGACAGATACGCAGTATTTT. It specifies CASSTGLAGETDTQYF.

The chain links TRBV18 to TRBJ2-5; D gene ambiguous. The V end was cut by 4 bases, the J end by 2 bases, with 5 bases between. This CDR3 has 12 residues. CDR1 and CDR2 from the germline V gene are KGHSH and LQKENI. The CDR3 bases are TGTGCCAGCTCACTATCGCAAGAGACCCAGTACTTC. Protein sequence: CASSLSQETQYF.

This chain uses TRBV29-1 with TRBJ2-7, with 8 positions matching TRBD2. Per the germline V gene, CDR1 is SQVTM and CDR2 is ANQGSEA. Trimming at V came to 5 bases and at J to 6 bases, leaving 12 bases not matched to a gene. The CDR3 spans 14 residues. This CDR3 reads CSVRSSGSLGEQYF. The CDR3 nucleotides are TGCAGCGTTCGGTCAAGCGGGAGTCTAGGCGAGCAGTACTTC.

This clone was observed a single time. This sequence joins TRBV28 and TRBJ2-2; D not certain. Trimming left V 3 bases short and J 6 bases short, with 5 bases between. The CDR3 has 12 amino acids. Germline CDR1 is MDHEN and CDR2 is SYDVKM. Here the CDR3 DNA reads TGTGCCAGCAGTTTTGTCGCCGGGGAGCTGTTTTTT. This encodes CASSFVAGELFF.

The rearrangement joins TRBV9 to TRBJ1-3; D uncertain. The CDR3 contains 11 residues. Between the trimmed V and J ends, which lost 4 bases and 4 bases, there was a span of 3 bases. Germline V gene lookup returns CDR1 SGDLS and CDR2 YYNGEE. CDR3 protein: CASSPGNTIYF. DNA for the CDR3: TGTGCCAGCAGCCCAGGAAACACCATATATTTT.

V gene TRBV9 combines with J gene TRBJ2-1; TRBD1 agrees at 8 bases. The CDR3 loop spans 14 amino acids. Germline lookup yields CDR1 SGDLS and CDR2 YYNGEE. Germline trimming cut 3 bases from V and 9 bases from J; bases unmatched to any gene: 8. CDR3 residues: CASSETGGSSEQFF. The CDR3 coding sequence is TGTGCCAGCAGCGAAACAGGGGGTTCGAGTGAGCAGTTCTTC.

The chain couples TRBV6-5 to TRBJ1-1; D is uncertain. The CDR3 extends over 12 amino acids. Germline loops: CDR1 MNHEY, CDR2 SVGAGI. Trimming cost V 7 bases and J 4 bases, with 10 bases left between them. CDR3 nucleotides: TGTGCCAGCATGCGGATTCTCACTGAAGCTTTCTTT. Protein: CASMRILTEAFF.

This chain uses TRBV28 with TRBJ2-5; tentatively, D is TRBD2 (7 bases). V lost 3 bases to trimming and J lost 3 bases, with 11 bases between them. The CDR3 runs to 14 residues. CDR1 is MDHEN and CDR2 is SYDVKM in the germline V gene. The CDR3 nucleotides are TGTGCCAGCAGTTTTAGGGGGAGGGAAGAGACCCAGTACTTC. It is translated as CASSFRGREETQYF.

This chain connects TRBV10-3 to TRBJ2-1; 9 positions agree with TRBD2. CDR1 and CDR2 (germline): ENHRY, SYGVKD. CDR3 length: 15 residues. V shed 3 bases, J shed 5 bases, and the junction held 5 bases outside the gene matches. This CDR3 reads CAISDSTSGNNEQFF. DNA of the CDR3: TGTGCCATCAGTGATTCGACTAGCGGAAACAATGAGCAGTTCTTC.